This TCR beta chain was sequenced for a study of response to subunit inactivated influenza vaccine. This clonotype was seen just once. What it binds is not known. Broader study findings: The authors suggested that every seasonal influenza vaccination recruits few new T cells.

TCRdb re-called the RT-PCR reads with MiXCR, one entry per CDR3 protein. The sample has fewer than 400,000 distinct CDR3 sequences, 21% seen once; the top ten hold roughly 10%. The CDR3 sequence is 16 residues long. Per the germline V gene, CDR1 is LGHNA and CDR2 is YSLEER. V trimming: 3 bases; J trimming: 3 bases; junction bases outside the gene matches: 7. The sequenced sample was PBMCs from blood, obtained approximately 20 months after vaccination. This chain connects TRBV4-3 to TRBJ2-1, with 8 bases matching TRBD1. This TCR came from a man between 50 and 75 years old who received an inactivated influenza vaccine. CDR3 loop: CASSQRGTGSYNEQFF. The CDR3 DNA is TGCGCCAGCAGCCAGAGAGGGACAGGAAGCTACAATGAGCAGTTCTTC.